The 18 T cell receptor beta chains reported below all come from one sample, sequenced in a study of neurological immune-mediated disorders. TCRdb fed the 5' RACE reads into MiXCR, producing one record per CDR3 protein. The sample carries tens of thousands of distinct CDR3 sequences, approximately 4.1% recorded once. The source material was PBMCs. All receptors come from a man aged 50-59 years with multiple sclerosis.

This clonotype has ten or more counts. The chain is built from TRBV5-1 and TRBJ2-5, with 15 bases fitting TRBD2. Per germline, CDR1 SGHRS and CDR2 YFSETQ. This CDR3 has 14 residues. With 4 bases clipped from V and 12 bases from J, the junction kept 7 bases outside the gene matches. The chain's CDR3 is CASSRTSGRESEYF. CDR3 sequence (DNA): TGCGCCAGCAGCCGGACTAGCGGGAGGGAGAGTGAGTACTTC.

This clonotype came up many times. V and J are TRBV20-1 and TRBJ1-6, with a weak D call TRBD1 (5 bases). Trimming pared 6 bases from V and 6 bases from J, leaving 18 bases between. The germline CDR1 and CDR2 sequences are DFQATT and SNEGSKA (reference sequence). This CDR3 spans 15 amino acids. The CDR3 loop is CSAHTGRTFNSPLHF. DNA for the CDR3: TGCAGTGCGCATACAGGTCGTACATTTAATTCACCCCTCCACTTT.

This clonotype has at least ten counts. The chain carries TRBV27 and TRBJ2-7; the D call may be TRBD1 or TRBD2 (5 bases each). Germline V gene lookup returns CDR1 MNHEY and CDR2 SMNVEV (reference sequence). Trimming left V 5 bases short and J 0 bases short, with 8 bases between. CDR3 length equals 13 residues. The CDR3 protein is CASSSGGSYEQYF. The CDR3 coding sequence is TGTGCCAGCAGTAGTGGGGGCTCCTACGAGCAGTACTTC.

The sample holds many counts of this clonotype. This chain uses TRBV12-3 or TRBV12-4 with TRBJ2-7; D gene unclear. This CDR3 is 13 amino acids long. Trimming stripped 3 bases from V and 3 bases from J, with 9 bases between. CDR3 region: CASSFRVDYEQYF. CDR3 coding DNA: TGTGCCAGCAGTTTTAGGGTCGACTACGAGCAGTACTTC.

Ten or more counts support this clonotype. The J gene is TRBJ1-1, the V gene TRBV28; D may be TRBD1 (5 bases). The CDR3 totals 13 residues. Germline lookup yields CDR1 MDHEN and CDR2 SYDVKM. The V gene lost 5 bases and the J gene lost 6 bases, with 13 bases spanning the gap. For the CDR3, the DNA is TGTGCCAGCAGTGCAGGGAGAGGGGCTGAAGCTTTCTTT. Encoded protein: CASSAGRGAEAFF.

This clonotype was counted many times. V is TRBV2 and J is TRBJ1-2; TRBD1 agrees at 7 bases. There are 16 residues in the CDR3. Germline CDR1 SNHLY, CDR2 FYNNEI. V lost 2 bases and J lost 4; bases outside the gene matches: 10. The CDR3 sequence: CASSERDRDSSYGYTF. The CDR3 coding sequence is TGTGCCAGCAGTGAAAGGGACAGAGATTCTTCCTATGGCTACACCTTC.

This clonotype was counted at least ten times. V is TRBV21-1 and J is TRBJ1-2; the tabulated D call, TRBD1, remains unverified against the DNA. TRBV21-1 is shown as a pseudogene. The CDR3 is 17 amino acids. The CDR3 DNA is TGTGCCAGCAGCATCGGGAACAGAGGCGGACCGCGGGTTGGCTACACCTTC. Its translation is CASSIGNRGGPRVGYTF.

This chain joins TRBV29-1 and TRBJ2-7; 8 bases align to TRBD2. This CDR3 spans 13 amino acids. J gave up 7 bases and V 7 bases, and 12 bases lay outside the gene matches. Germline V gene data show CDR1 as SQVTM and CDR2 as ANQGSEA. CDR3 sequence (DNA): TGCAGCGCCCAAGGACTAGCCGTGGGGGAGCAGTACTTC. Translating gives CSAQGLAVGEQYF.

This clonotype was seen repeatedly, ten times or more. This chain uses TRBV5-1 with TRBJ2-1; D unresolved. Trimming took off 1 base at V and 4 bases at J, with 6 bases between the two ends. Germline values: CDR1 SGHRS, CDR2 YFSETQ. CDR3 length equals 13 residues. The CDR3 coding sequence is TGCGCCAGCAGCTTGAGTCTTTACAATGAGCAGTTCTTC. The encoded protein is CASSLSLYNEQFF. Variable domain in full (rest from reference TRBV5-1 and TRBJ2-1): KAGVTQTPRYLIKTRGQQVTLSCSPISGHRSVSWYQQTPGQGLQFLFEYFSETQRNKGNFPGRFSGRQFSNSRSEMNVSTLELGDSALYLCASSLSLYNEQFFGPGTRLTVL.

The V gene is TRBV29-1, the J gene TRBJ2-2, with 7 bases aligning to TRBD1. V lost 0 bases and J lost 0; bases outside the gene matches: 1. CDR3 length: 15 amino acids. Germline V CDR1 and CDR2: SQVTM, ANQGSEA. The CDR3 sequence is CSVEEGTANTGELFF. In DNA, the CDR3 is TGCAGCGTTGAAGAAGGGACAGCGAACACCGGGGAGCTGTTTTTT.

This clonotype was counted only a few times. This rearrangement joins TRBV4-2 to TRBJ2-5, with D uncertain. Germline CDR1 and CDR2: LGHNA and YNFKEQ. This CDR3 region has 14 residues. Trimming took off 1 base at V and 1 base at J, with 7 bases between the two ends. The chain's CDR3 is CASSQAASQETQYF. Here the CDR3 DNA reads TGTGCCAGCAGCCAAGCCGCTTCCCAAGAGACCCAGTACTTC.

This clonotype has a handful of counts. The gene calls are TRBV20-1 and TRBJ1-5; unclear D gene. In germline, CDR1 is DFQATT, CDR2 SNEGSKA (reference sequence). The germline V and J ends were trimmed by 6 bases and 3 bases, with 12 bases remaining between them. CDR3 size: 13 residues. The CDR3 coding sequence is TGCAGTGCCCGGTCGGAGCCCAATCAGCCCCAGCATTTT. It is translated as CSARSEPNQPQHF.

The chain combines TRBV6-6 with TRBJ1-2; D not certain. The CDR3 sequence is 14 residues long. The germline V gene has CDR1 MNHNY and CDR2 SVGAGI (reference sequence). V shed 0 bases and J shed 7 bases, with 12 bases lying between them. The CDR3 region is CASSYSPGGGGYTF. CDR3 DNA: TGTGCCAGCAGTTACTCCCCCGGAGGAGGTGGCTACACCTTC.

This clonotype was seen at least ten times. The V and J genes are TRBV20-1 and TRBJ2-1, with 8 bases lining up with TRBD2. The trim removed 6 bases at V and 2 bases at J, leaving 3 bases unmatched. The CDR3 sequence is 13 residues long. The germline V gene has CDR1 DFQATT and CDR2 SNEGSKA (reference sequence). The CDR3 DNA follows: TGCAGTGCCCTACTAGCGGCCTACAATGAGCAGTTCTTC. Translation: CSALLAAYNEQFF.

This clonotype has a count of ten or more. The rearrangement uses TRBV28 and TRBJ2-1; 8 nucleotides align to TRBD2. This CDR3 spans 16 amino acids. Trimming at V came to 6 bases and at J to 1 base, leaving 8 bases not matched to a gene. CDR1 and CDR2 from the germline V gene are MDHEN and SYDVKM. CDR3 residues: CASSSLLAASYNEQFF. CDR3 nucleotide sequence: TGTGCCAGCAGCTCCCTACTAGCGGCATCCTACAATGAGCAGTTCTTC.

This clonotype has a count of ten or more. The chain employs TRBV29-1 and TRBJ1-1; D call uncertain. V lost 4 bases and J lost 7, with 16 bases in between. CDR3 length equals 13 residues. The V gene's germline CDR1 is SQVTM and CDR2 ANQGSEA. CDR3: CSVAGGEANEAFF. The DNA of the CDR3 is TGCAGCGTTGCGGGTGGGGAGGCTAATGAAGCTTTCTTT.

The chain employs TRBV5-6 and TRBJ2-5; the D is unclear. The CDR3 runs to 12 residues. Trimming shortened V by 4 bases and J by 5 bases, and 9 bases separated the two germline ends. Germline V gene data show CDR1 as SGHDT and CDR2 as YYEEEE. The CDR3 DNA reads as TGTGCCAGCAGCCCCCTAGGGGAGACCCAGTACTTC. Amino acid sequence: CASSPLGETQYF.

This clonotype was counted ten times or more. The genes are TRBV6-5 and TRBJ2-2; D is uncertain. From germline, CDR1 is MNHEY and CDR2 SVGAGI. The CDR3 covers 12 residues. Trimming pared 5 bases from V and 6 bases from J, leaving 7 bases between. In DNA, the CDR3 is TGTGCCAGCAGTCCACAAGCCGGGGAGCTGTTTTTT. Translation gives CASSPQAGELFF.